Included here is one T cell receptor beta chain sequence, with context. V was pared by 5 bases and J by 1 base, with 9 bases between. Germline-derived CDR1 and CDR2 are SQVTM and ANQGSEA. CDR3 length: 12 residues. This entry belongs to a study of blood T cell repertoires in COVID-19. Across the whole study: Acute and convalescent COVID-19 specimens originated in the United States, Italy and Spain.

It was during active infection that Seattle patients were enrolled and then longitudinally followed. Per the original data handling: From reference gene primer amplification, estimates of nucleated cell counts were derived. Here immunoSEQ multiplex PCR was the method, and the copy in TCRdb shows in-frame clones only, minus some. V, J and clone size are taken as reported in that table, and D and trimming were inferred from the DNA itself. In the table there are about 170,000 clones, 70% to 90% of which are singletons. The sequence was collected from a man older than 75 with COVID-19, enrolled during active disease. Sequenced material: peripheral blood. This chain uses TRBV29-1 with TRBJ2-7, with D unclear. The CDR3: CSVRHASYEQYF. The CDR3 coding sequence is TGCAGCGTTCGACACGCTTCCTACGAGCAGTACTTC.